The 26 T cell receptor beta chains below were found in one sample sequenced in a study of blood T cells in healthy people across ages. Primed by a sample-barcoded 5' primer and a J-beta primer mix, a second PCR proceeded for 7 to 11 cycles. In TCRdb, the 5' RACE reads were re-called with MiXCR into one record per CDR3 protein. The table shows 700,000 to 850,000 distinct CDR3 sequences, with about 53% occurring only once. The sequenced sample was blood. Receptors originate from a man at least 80 years old in good health.

V and J are TRBV14 and TRBJ2-5; 12 bases fit TRBD2. CDR1 is SGHDN and CDR2 is FVKESK in the germline V gene. The CDR3 is made up of 16 amino acids. Trimming at V came to 5 bases and at J to 11 bases, leaving 15 bases not matched to a gene. The CDR3 sequence: CASSTRLAGVWNEQYF. The CDR3 DNA follows: TGTGCCAGCAGCACCCGACTAGCGGGAGTATGGAATGAGCAGTACTTC.

The chain uses TRBV20-1 and TRBJ2-3; D might be TRBD1 or TRBD2, each matching 5 bases. The CDR3 has 13 residues. Trimming shortened V by 3 bases and J by 2 bases, and 9 bases separated the two germline ends. Germline V gene lookup returns CDR1 DFQATT and CDR2 SNEGSKA (reference sequence). The CDR3 coding sequence is TGCAGTGCTAGTGGTGGGACCACAGATACGCAGTATTTT. It codes for CSASGGTTDTQYF.

The V gene is TRBV28, the J gene TRBJ2-3; D gene ambiguous. This CDR3 region has 14 residues. From germline, CDR1 is MDHEN and CDR2 SYDVKM. The germline V and J ends were trimmed by 3 bases and 0 bases, with 7 bases remaining between them. CDR3 sequence (DNA): TGTGCCAGCAGTTTCGGCCACAGCACAGATACGCAGTATTTT. Protein: CASSFGHSTDTQYF.

The chain uses TRBV27 and TRBJ1-2; 7 positions agree with TRBD1. V gave up 5 bases and J gave up 10 bases; unmatched junction bases: 10. Germline loops: CDR1 MNHEY, CDR2 SMNVEV (reference sequence). The CDR3 has 13 amino acids. In DNA form, the CDR3 reads TGTGCCAGCAGTCAACAGGGGCTTACGGCCTACACCTTC. Its protein product is CASSQQGLTAYTF.

The V call is TRBV2, the J call TRBJ1-6; the D is unclear. The CDR3 sequence is 14 residues long. The V end was cut by 2 bases, the J end by 9 bases, with 11 bases between. Germline-derived CDR1 and CDR2 are SNHLY and FYNNEI. The CDR3 sequence: CASSESGAPSPLHF. DNA for the CDR3: TGTGCCAGCAGTGAATCAGGAGCCCCTTCACCCCTCCACTTT.

This chain uses TRBV5-1 with TRBJ2-3, with D possibly matching TRBD2 (5 bases). Germline V gives CDR1 SGHRS, CDR2 YFSETQ. V lost 4 bases to trimming and J lost 7 bases, with 16 bases between them. CDR3 length equals 14 residues. The CDR3 sequence is CASSEDSQRYTQYF. The CDR3 bases are TGCGCCAGCAGCGAGGACTCCCAGCGGTATACGCAGTATTTT.

This clonotype was detected only a few times. The chain joins TRBV6-5 to TRBJ1-2, with D perhaps matching TRBD1 (6 bases). V dropped 0 bases and J dropped 5 bases, with 16 bases sitting between them. CDR3 length: 16 residues. CDR1 is MNHEY and CDR2 is SVGAGI in the germline V gene. The CDR3 protein is CASSYSKAGTRYGYTF. In DNA, the CDR3 is TGTGCCAGCAGTTACTCGAAGGCGGGGACAAGATATGGCTACACCTTC.

V and J are TRBV9 and TRBJ2-3; 13 nucleotides align to TRBD2. The CDR3 has 17 residues. The germline V gene encodes CDR1 SGDLS and CDR2 YYNGEE. J gave up 14 bases and V 0 bases, and 15 bases lay outside the gene matches. CDR3 loop: CASSVEGLAGPARYAYF. CDR3 coding DNA: TGTGCCAGCAGCGTAGAGGGACTAGCGGGACCCGCTCGATACGCGTATTTT.

The count of this clonotype is one. The chain employs TRBV5-1 and TRBJ2-1, with TRBD1 matching 8 bases. The germline CDR1 and CDR2 sequences are SGHRS and YFSETQ. Unmatched junction bases numbered 7, after V lost 3 bases and J lost 5 bases. The CDR3 has 15 amino acids. CDR3: CASSWGTGGHNEQFF. The CDR3 region has the DNA TGCGCCAGCAGCTGGGGGACAGGCGGTCACAATGAGCAGTTCTTC.

The rearrangement joins TRBV15 to TRBJ2-7, with a tentative D call TRBD1 (7 bases). Per the germline V gene, CDR1 is LNHNV and CDR2 is YYDKDF (reference sequence). Trimming removed 5 bases at V and 0 bases at J, with 20 bases between. The CDR3 contains 17 residues. The CDR3 reads CATSGPHRGGLSYEQYF. CDR3 coding DNA: TGTGCCACCAGCGGACCACACAGGGGAGGACTCTCCTACGAGCAGTACTTC.

This sequence joins TRBV6-1 and TRBJ2-1; 12 nucleotides line up with TRBD2. There are 17 residues in the CDR3. V was pared by 7 bases and J by 8 bases, with 15 bases of the junction left unmatched. Germline V gives CDR1 MNHNS, CDR2 SASEGT. For the CDR3, the DNA is TGTGCCAGCACCACTACGGGTGGGGCTAGCGGGAGGGATGAGCAGTTCTTC. Translating it yields CASTTTGGASGRDEQFF.

V is TRBV25-1 and J is TRBJ2-5; weak D call: TRBD2 (6 bases). CDR3 length equals 14 residues. Between the trimmed V and J ends, which lost 8 bases and 2 bases, there was a span of 15 bases. The germline V gene has CDR1 MGHDK and CDR2 SYGVNS. CDR3 in DNA: TGTGCCAGCTCCTGGGGCGGGAATCAAGAGACCCAGTACTTC. This codes for CASSWGGNQETQYF.

The chain is built from TRBV12-3 or TRBV12-4 and TRBJ2-5, with 10 positions matching TRBD2. The length of the CDR3 is 16 residues. After removal of 8 bases from V and 11 bases from J, the junction contained 20 bases not matched to a gene. CDR3 sequence (DNA): TGTGCCAGCTTGGGTAAGCGGGAGGGCCTGGGGAATGAGCAGTACTTC. Amino acid sequence: CASLGKREGLGNEQYF.

This clonotype was counted a few times. The genes are TRBV10-1 and TRBJ2-5; TRBD2 matches 14 bases. This CDR3 has 17 amino acids. Germline V lookup: CDR1 WNHNN, CDR2 SYGVQD (reference sequence). J gave up 5 bases and V 8 bases, and 13 bases lay outside the gene matches. As DNA, the CDR3 is TGCGCCAGCTCACCTGGACTAGCGGGAGGAAGGAGGGAGACCCAGTACTTC. This encodes CASSPGLAGGRRETQYF.

The gene calls are TRBV20-1 and TRBJ2-1; TRBD2 agrees at 11 bases. CDR3 size: 15 residues. Germline V gene sequence: CDR1 DFQATT, CDR2 SNEGSKA (reference sequence). Trimming took 0 bases from V and 6 from J; bases not matched to a gene: 4. In DNA form, the CDR3 reads TGCAGTGCTAGAGATAGCGGGAGGGCCTTCAATGAGCAGTTCTTC. This gives the protein CSARDSGRAFNEQFF.

This clonotype was picked up a small number of times. V and J are TRBV7-3 and TRBJ2-3; 8 bases line up with TRBD2. Germline assignment: CDR1 SGHTA and CDR2 FQGTGA. The CDR3 consists of 17 residues. V gave up 4 bases and J gave up 4 bases; unmatched junction bases: 13. CDR3 sequence: CASSSLGAGALSDTQYF. CDR3 DNA sequence: TGTGCCAGCAGCTCTCTTGGAGCGGGAGCTCTATCAGATACGCAGTATTTT.

The chain is built from TRBV3-1 and TRBJ2-3; 10 bases align to TRBD2. The CDR3 contains 17 residues. Germline-derived CDR1 and CDR2 are LGHDT and YNNKEL (reference sequence). V was clipped by 4 bases and J by 14 bases; unmatched bases: 21. Here the CDR3 reads CASSPRSSGGTHRYAYF. The CDR3 DNA follows: TGTGCCAGCAGCCCCCGGAGTAGCGGGGGGACTCACAGATACGCGTATTTT.

The chain carries TRBV2 and TRBJ2-3; D is uncertain. V lost 6 bases and J lost 10, with 29 bases in between. Germline V gene data show CDR1 as SNHLY and CDR2 as FYNNEI. The CDR3 is made up of 17 amino acids. CDR3 nucleotides: TGTGCCAGCAGCACCCTACCCCCAGGCCTCGCTTCCGTTGCGCAGTATTTT. Translated: CASSTLPPGLASVAQYF.

The chain uses TRBV5-5 and TRBJ2-1, with D possibly TRBD1 on 5 matching bases. This CDR3 is built from 18 residues. Deletions cut 5 bases from V and 2 bases from J, with 23 bases between. Germline V gives CDR1 SGHKS, CDR2 YYEKEE (reference sequence). This CDR3 is CASRLSPLRAPPYNEQFF. CDR3 bases: TGTGCCAGCAGGTTAAGTCCCCTCAGGGCCCCCCCCTACAATGAGCAGTTCTTC.

The chain carries TRBV18 and TRBJ1-1; TRBD1 is a possible D gene (5 bases). Germline V gene lookup returns CDR1 KGHSH and CDR2 LQKENI. V lost 5 bases, J lost 10 bases, and 20 bases lay in between. The CDR3 is made up of 14 amino acids. Written as DNA, the CDR3 is TGTGCCAGCTCAGGTGCGAGTGCCGGGAGGGGAGCTTTCTTT. Protein: CASSGASAGRGAFF.

The chain carries TRBV24-1 and TRBJ2-5; D is unclear. The CDR3 runs 10 residues. The germline gives CDR1 KGHDR, CDR2 SFDVKD. Trimming stripped 10 bases from V and 5 bases from J, with 7 bases between. CDR3 residues: CATTAETQYF. The CDR3 DNA sequence: TGTGCCACTACCGCGGAGACCCAGTACTTC.

The rearrangement uses TRBV2 and TRBJ2-5; perhaps TRBD2 as D (6 bases). V lost 3 bases to trimming and J lost 6 bases, with 14 bases between them. Per germline, CDR1 SNHLY and CDR2 FYNNEI. The length of the CDR3 is 14 residues. DNA of the CDR3: TGTGCCAGCAGTGAGGTCGGGGGTACAAAGACCCAGTACTTC. It codes for CASSEVGGTKTQYF.

This clonotype has only a few counts. The rearrangement links TRBV12-3 or TRBV12-4 to TRBJ2-3; D remains unclear. The germline V and J ends were trimmed by 2 bases and 0 bases, with 9 bases remaining between them. This CDR3 has 15 residues. The CDR3 region has the DNA TGTGCCAGCAGTTTACGAGCGTCTAGCACAGATACGCAGTATTTT. It is translated as CASSLRASSTDTQYF.

This chain joins TRBV29-1 and TRBJ2-3; D is perhaps TRBD1 or TRBD2 (5 bases each). This CDR3 contains 9 residues. Trimming shortened V by 0 bases and J by 14 bases, and 6 bases separated the two germline ends. Germline assignment: CDR1 SQVTM and CDR2 ANQGSEA. CDR3 in amino acids: CSVEDGGYF. The DNA for the CDR3 is TGCAGCGTTGAAGATGGGGGGTATTTT.

This clonotype came up a few times. The J gene is TRBJ2-7, the V gene TRBV10-3, with D uncertain. V lost 3 bases to trimming and J lost 3 bases, with 9 bases between them. The CDR3 has 13 amino acids. The germline CDR1 and CDR2 sequences are ENHRY and SYGVKD. The CDR3 DNA reads TGTGCCATCAGTGACGGCTTGATCTACGAGCAGTACTTC. It encodes CAISDGLIYEQYF.

The chain has TRBV6-5 and TRBJ2-5; D might be TRBD1 or TRBD2, each matching 5 bases. Germline loops: CDR1 MNHEY, CDR2 SVGAGI. V lost 0 bases and J 5 bases, leaving 16 bases between the germline ends. The CDR3 extends over 16 amino acids. CDR3 nucleotides: TGTGCCAGCAGTTACTCCTCATCCGGGACGGGGGAGACCCAGTACTTC. This gives the protein CASSYSSSGTGETQYF.